This T cell receptor beta chain was captured in a study of T cell responses to AZD1222 COVID-19 vaccine (dated by TCRdb to the early 2020s). About the study as a whole: AZD1222 recipients whose second dose came at about 4 weeks and those whose second dose came at about 12 weeks were combined into one group, since spike-specific TCR depth and breadth did not differ between the two schedules. A total of 233 trial participants underwent TCR sequencing, of whom 207 received two doses of AZD1222 and 26 received two doses of the MenACWY control vaccine. Trial participants were enrolled by age into 18-55, 56-69 and 70-plus year subgroups, with about 150, 28 and 57 TCR-sequenced participants respectively.

This clone has just a few counts. Its antigen remains undetermined. Base qualities are not provided; no much larger clone lies one nucleotide away. The time point label of this sample denotes: baseline before first vaccination. Samples from vaccinated people were obtained from the UK trials COV001 and COV002, which included a single-blind randomized controlled phase 2/3 trial of AZD1222 (ChAdOx1 nCoV-19) in healthy adults. Trial participant PBMC samples were collected at day 0 and day 28 after the second dose for TCRbeta chain sequencing. The CDR3 regions of human TCRbeta chains were analyzed by immunosequencing. On the authors' methods: Repertoire TCRs were matched against a reference library of SARS-CoV-2-specific TCRs generated with the MIRA antigen-specificity platform. Breadth meant the fraction of unique TCRs that were SARS-CoV-2-associated, whereas depth meant the fraction of total T cells that were SARS-CoV-2-associated. Using the MIRA data, each spike-specific TCR was mapped to the spike region that the TCR reacts to and placed in a CD4 or CD8 class. Log10-transformed breadth and depth values were compared by one-way ANOVA with Sidak's multiple comparisons tests. TCRdb took over this immuneACCESS table, retaining in-frame rearrangements with V and J assigned. Such tables are incomplete; in checked studies, under half of the missing clones stem from an unresolved V gene, and the remainder is unexplained. The V and J calls and clone size were taken over from that table, and D and trimming were inferred from the DNA. The sample table contains some 140,000 clones; only one count was recorded for about 90% of them. Under 2.5% of the sample is taken by the ten largest.

Broad study findings and their caveats: Vaccine-associated CD4 TCRs spanned the whole spike protein, with dominant responses in regions 160-218 and 743-854. Because no day 14 peak-response samples were available, the repertoires could be characterized only after the peak T cell response. In the small 56-69-year group, the increase in depth fell short of significance, most likely because of low power. Conclusions about previously exposed vaccinees were limited because only six AZD1222 recipients were SARS-CoV-2 seropositive at baseline. After two AZD1222 doses, spike-specific TCR breadth and depth were significantly higher than at day 0 and than in MenACWY recipients. Most participants were white British and females outnumbered males, and the authors suggested that clonal diversity may have been underestimated. Nearly half of unique spike-specific TCRs reportedly recognized epitopes outside regions mutated in the B.1.351 and B.1.1.7 variants.

V trim: 5 bases; J trim: 6 bases; unmatched bases: 5. Measured from the cysteine to the phenylalanine, the CDR3 is 13 residues long. Only the CDR3 part of the read is kept: 39 bases, read in frame from the first base. The chain employs TRBV12-3 or TRBV12-4 and TRBJ1-1; the central 8 bases match TRBD1. Sequenced material: peripheral blood, taken on day 0 of AZD1222 vaccination. This receptor was obtained from an adult in good health. CDR3 region: CASSAQQGAEAFF. At the DNA level, the sequence is TGTGCCAGCAGTGCACAACAGGGGGCTGAAGCTTTCTTT.